The 10 T cell receptor beta chains below come from one sample, sequenced in a study of blood T cell repertoires in COVID-19. Only in-frame clones appear in the TCRdb table, and some are missing; sequencing was by immunoSEQ multiplex PCR. The table has fewer than 450,000 clones, more than 75% seen once. Input material: peripheral blood. These receptors were collected from a woman under 30 who had recovered from COVID-19.

The chain joins TRBV28 to TRBJ2-3, with TRBD2 identical over 10 bases. With 4 bases clipped from V and 4 bases from J, the junction kept 20 bases outside the gene matches. The germline CDR1 and CDR2 sequences are MDHEN and SYDVKM. This CDR3 contains 20 residues. The CDR3 spells CASSSRRPSGRSRQADTQYF. DNA for the CDR3: TGTGCCAGCAGTTCAAGGAGGCCTAGCGGGAGAAGTCGTCAGGCAGATACGCAGTATTTT. Drawing the rest from reference TRBV28 and TRBJ2-3, the complete variable domain is DVKVTQSSRYLVKRTGEKVFLECVQDMDHENMFWYRQDPGLGLRLIYFSYDVKMKEKGDIPEGYSVSREKKERFSLILESASTNQTSMYLCASSSRRPSGRSRQADTQYFGPGTRLTVL.

The chain links TRBV6-1 to TRBJ1-5; no firm D call. CDR1 and CDR2 (germline): MNHNS, SASEGT. Trimming took 1 base from V and 2 from J, leaving 9 bases between them. This CDR3 has 15 residues. DNA for the CDR3: TGTGCCAGCAGTGAAGTACCCGGGGGCAATCAGCCCCAGCATTTT. Its translation is CASSEVPGGNQPQHF.

The V gene is TRBV4-3, the J gene TRBJ2-5; D possibly corresponds to TRBD1 (6 bases). Trimming removed 0 bases from V and 2 bases from J, with 19 bases in between. The CDR3 runs to 18 residues. CDR1 and CDR2 (germline): LGHNA, YSLEER. The CDR3 DNA follows: TGCGCCAGCAGCCAAGAACGCAGGGGACCCCTGGGGCAAGAGACCCAGTACTTC. It translates to CASSQERRGPLGQETQYF.

The chain links TRBV11-2 to TRBJ1-6, with 9 bases that match TRBD1. Germline V gene lookup returns CDR1 SGHAT and CDR2 FQNNGV. With V trimmed by 5 bases and J by 5 bases, 4 bases remained unmatched. The CDR3 runs 15 residues. CDR3 loop: CASSAQGADNSPLHF. CDR3 DNA sequence: TGTGCCAGCAGCGCACAGGGGGCAGATAATTCACCCCTCCACTTT.

The chain combines TRBV2 with TRBJ2-1; possibly TRBD2 for D (7 bases). Germline CDR1 is SNHLY and CDR2 is FYNNEI. The CDR3 loop spans 13 amino acids. The V gene lost 7 bases and the J gene lost 8 bases, with 15 bases spanning the gap. The CDR3 DNA reads as TGTGCCAGCATCCTAGAGGGGGGGCATGAGCAGTTCTTC. As protein: CASILEGGHEQFF.

The chain joins TRBV5-1 to TRBJ1-1, with D possibly TRBD1 on 6 matching bases. Trimming shortened V by 3 bases and J by 10 bases, and 16 bases separated the two germline ends. Germline values: CDR1 SGHRS, CDR2 YFSETQ. The CDR3 totals 13 residues. CDR3: CASSSQGEGGAFF. CDR3 DNA: TGCGCCAGCAGCTCACAGGGAGAAGGGGGAGCTTTCTTT.

The chain couples TRBV5-4 to TRBJ2-1, with 11 positions matching TRBD2. Germline V gives CDR1 SGHNT, CDR2 YYREEE (reference sequence). After removal of 3 bases from V and 5 bases from J, the junction contained 10 bases not matched to a gene. The CDR3 covers 17 residues. The chain's CDR3 is CASSSATSGIRDNEQFF. The CDR3 coding sequence is TGTGCCAGCAGCTCCGCGACTAGCGGGATCAGAGACAATGAGCAGTTCTTC.

This rearrangement joins TRBV2 to TRBJ1-5; 7 nucleotides align to TRBD1. CDR1 SNHLY and CDR2 FYNNEI come from the germline V gene. The CDR3 spans 12 residues. The J segment lost 5 bases and the V segment lost 7 bases, leaving 2 bases of the junction unmatched. CDR3 in DNA: TGTGCCAGCAAAGGACAGGATCAGCCCCAGCATTTT. This sequence encodes CASKGQDQPQHF.

The V gene is TRBV10-2, the J gene TRBJ2-3; 11 nucleotides line up with TRBD1. CDR1 WSHSY and CDR2 SAAADI come from the germline V gene. The CDR3 is 15 amino acids. V was pared by 6 bases and J by 3 bases, with 5 bases of the junction left unmatched. The CDR3 protein is CASRRDRGGTDTQYF. The CDR3 bases are TGCGCCAGCAGGAGGGACAGGGGGGGGACAGATACGCAGTATTTT.

V is TRBV2 and J is TRBJ2-4, with D maybe TRBD2 (6 bases). Germline CDR1 is SNHLY and CDR2 is FYNNEI. The CDR3 loop spans 12 amino acids. The germline V and J ends were trimmed by 3 bases and 12 bases, with 12 bases remaining between them. DNA of the CDR3: TGTGCCAGCAGTGAGACCTGGCGGGGTCAGTACTTC. Its translation is CASSETWRGQYF.